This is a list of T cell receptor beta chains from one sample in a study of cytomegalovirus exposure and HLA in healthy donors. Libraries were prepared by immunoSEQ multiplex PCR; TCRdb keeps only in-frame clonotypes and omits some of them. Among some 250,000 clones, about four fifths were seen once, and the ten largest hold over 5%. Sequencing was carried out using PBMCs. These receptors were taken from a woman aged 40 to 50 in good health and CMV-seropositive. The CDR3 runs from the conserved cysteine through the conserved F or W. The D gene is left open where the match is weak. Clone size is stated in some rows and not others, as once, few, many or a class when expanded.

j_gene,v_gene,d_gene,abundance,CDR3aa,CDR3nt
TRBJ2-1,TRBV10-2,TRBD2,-,CASGEPSGSSYNEQFF,TGCGCCAGCGGGGAACCTAGCGGGAGCTCCTACAATGAGCAGTTCTTC
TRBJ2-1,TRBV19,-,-,CASSIGQNNEQFF,TGTGCCAGTAGTATAGGACAAAACAATGAGCAGTTCTTC
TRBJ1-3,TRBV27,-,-,CASSLWTGIISGNTIYF,TGTGCCAGCAGTTTGTGGACGGGGATCATCTCTGGAAACACCATATATTTT
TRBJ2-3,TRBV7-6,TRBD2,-,CASSQGRGGTTDTQYF,TGTGCCAGCAGCCAGGGGCGGGGGGGGACTACAGATACGCAGTATTTT
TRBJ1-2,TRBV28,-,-,CASRAGSDYGYTF,TGTGCCAGCAGAGCAGGGTCTGACTATGGCTACACCTTC
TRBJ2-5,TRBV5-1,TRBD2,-,CASSHDGTSAETQYF,TGCGCCAGCTCCCATGACGGGACTAGCGCTGAGACCCAGTACTTC
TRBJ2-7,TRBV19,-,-,CASSIVRDAEQYF,TGTGCCAGTAGTATAGTCCGGGATGCCGAGCAGTACTTC
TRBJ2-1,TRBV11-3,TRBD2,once,CASSLGLAGHNEQFF,TGTGCCAGCAGCTTGGGACTAGCGGGCCACAATGAGCAGTTCTTC
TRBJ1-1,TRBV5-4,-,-,CASSFGQGSEDGAFF,TGTGCCAGCAGCTTCGGCCAGGGTTCTGAGGATGGGGCTTTCTTT
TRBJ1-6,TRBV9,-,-,CASSVRQDNSPLHF,TGTGCCAGCAGCGTCCGACAGGACAATTCACCCCTCCACTTT
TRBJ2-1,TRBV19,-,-,CARGGGRYNEQFF,TGTGCCAGGGGAGGGGGGCGCTACAATGAGCAGTTCTTC
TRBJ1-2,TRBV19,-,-,CASSVMGGVNYGYTF,TGTGCCAGTAGTGTGATGGGCGGGGTTAACTATGGCTACACCTTC
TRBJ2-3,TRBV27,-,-,CASSLRAGGYTDTQYF,TGTGCCAGCAGTTTGAGGGCAGGAGGTTACACAGATACGCAGTATTTT
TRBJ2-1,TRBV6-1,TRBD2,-,CASNPRLAGVDEQFF,TGTGCCAGCAATCCTCGACTAGCGGGAGTCGATGAGCAGTTCTTC
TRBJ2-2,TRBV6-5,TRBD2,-,CASSYGGGAWSGELFF,TGTGCCAGCAGTTACGGCGGGGGGGCTTGGAGCGGGGAGCTGTTTTTT
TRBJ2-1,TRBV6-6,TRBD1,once,CASRDRGGYNEQFF,TGTGCCAGCAGGGACAGGGGAGGCTACAATGAGCAGTTCTTC
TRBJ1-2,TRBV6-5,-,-,CASSTAHRRDYGYTF,TGTGCCAGCTCTACGGCCCACAGGAGAGACTATGGCTACACCTTC
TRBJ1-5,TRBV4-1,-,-,CASSHASSNQPQHF,TGCGCCAGCAGCCACGCCAGTAGCAATCAGCCCCAGCATTTT
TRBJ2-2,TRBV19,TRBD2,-,CASTHGSGGSRELFF,TGTGCCAGTACCCATGGTTCGGGGGGGAGTAGGGAGCTGTTTTTT
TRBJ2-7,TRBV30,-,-,CAWSVRPGSYEQYF,TGTGCCTGGAGTGTACGGCCAGGAAGCTACGAGCAGTACTTC
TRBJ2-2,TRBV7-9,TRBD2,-,CASSGLAGGLNTGELFF,TGTGCCAGCAGTGGACTAGCGGGAGGGTTAAACACCGGGGAGCTGTTTTTT
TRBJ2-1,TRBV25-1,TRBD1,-,CASSPYRGGDNEQFF,TGTGCCAGCAGCCCCTACAGGGGTGGGGACAATGAGCAGTTCTTC
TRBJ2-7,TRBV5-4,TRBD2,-,CASSFNQGGAYEQYF,TGTGCCAGCAGCTTCAACCAGGGAGGGGCCTACGAGCAGTACTTC
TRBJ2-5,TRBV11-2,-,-,CASSLGQGGETQYF,TGTGCCAGCAGCTTAGGACAGGGAGGTGAGACCCAGTACTTC
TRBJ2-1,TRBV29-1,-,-,CSALGRRRRDNEQFF,TGCAGCGCTTTGGGGCGGAGACGACGGGACAATGAGCAGTTCTTC
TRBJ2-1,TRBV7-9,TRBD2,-,CSSSPTRGANEQFF,TGTTCCAGCAGCCCGACGCGGGGGGCGAATGAGCAGTTCTTC
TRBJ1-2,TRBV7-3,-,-,CASSLNGYGYTF,TGTGCCAGCAGCTTAAACGGCTATGGCTACACCTTC
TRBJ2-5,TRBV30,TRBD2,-,CAWGGGFQETQYF,TGTGCCTGGGGGGGAGGGTTCCAAGAGACCCAGTACTTC
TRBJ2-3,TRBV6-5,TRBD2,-,CASKRYSGGADTQYF,TGTGCCAGCAAGCGGTATAGCGGGGGGGCAGATACGCAGTATTTT
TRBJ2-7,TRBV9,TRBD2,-,CASSVAGGTYEQYF,TGTGCCAGCAGTGTAGCGGGGGGGACCTACGAGCAGTACTTC
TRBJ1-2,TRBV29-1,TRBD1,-,CSVGQARSWANYGYTF,TGCAGCGTGGGACAGGCCCGAAGCTGGGCTAACTATGGCTACACCTTC
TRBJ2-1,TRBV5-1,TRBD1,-,CASSPGTGKVNEQFF,TGCGCCAGCAGCCCCGGGACAGGGAAGGTCAATGAGCAGTTCTTC